These 17 T cell receptor beta chains were all obtained from the same sample, sequenced in a study of T cells after posttransplantation cyclophosphamide. Here immunoSEQ multiplex PCR was the method, and the copy in TCRdb shows in-frame clones only, minus some. The sample holds tens of thousands of clones, about 82% seen once. The sequenced sample was PBMCs. These receptors came from a young man with a blood cancer, CMV-positive, and with a related stem cell donor.

This clone was seen a few times. The rearrangement uses TRBV6-1 and TRBJ2-6; 7 bases line up with TRBD1. CDR3 length: 16 residues. The V segment lost 3 bases and the J segment 0 bases; nucleotides outside the gene matches: 2. CDR1 and CDR2 (germline): MNHNS, SASEGT. CDR3 loop: CASSEGQISGANVLTF. The CDR3 DNA is TGTGCCAGCAGTGAGGGACAGATCTCTGGGGCCAACGTCCTGACTTTC.

This clone came up once. The chain combines TRBV5-4 with TRBJ2-5, with a tentative D call TRBD2 (5 bases). The ends were cut back, 2 bases at V and 0 bases at J, with 11 bases in the middle. CDR3 length equals 15 residues. Germline loops: CDR1 SGHNT, CDR2 YYREEE (reference sequence). The CDR3 coding sequence is TGTGCCAGCAGCTTTTATGGACTCTACCAAGAGACCCAGTACTTC. Protein: CASSFYGLYQETQYF.

The gene calls are TRBV29-1 and TRBJ2-3, with 12 positions matching TRBD2. This CDR3 spans 17 amino acids. The trim removed 7 bases at V and 1 base at J, leaving 12 bases unmatched. Germline CDR1 reads SQVTM; CDR2 reads ANQGSEA. The CDR3 DNA reads TGCAGCGCTGGGGGACTAGCGGGCTTTACCCGCACAGATACGCAGTATTTT. Its translation: CSAGGLAGFTRTDTQYF.

J is TRBJ1-2 and V is TRBV11-3, with D tentatively TRBD1 (6 bases). CDR3 length: 14 residues. In germline, CDR1 is SGHNT, CDR2 YENEEA. Trimming removed 5 bases at V and 0 bases at J, with 10 bases between. CDR3 amino acids: CASSDRLSNYGYTF. The CDR3 nucleotides read TGTGCCAGCAGCGACAGGCTCTCTAACTATGGCTACACCTTC.

The chain recombines TRBV30 with TRBJ2-3; D possibly corresponds to TRBD2 (6 bases). The V and J ends lost 1 base and 1 base respectively, with 15 bases between them. Germline CDR1 and CDR2: GTSNPN and SVGIG (reference sequence). The CDR3 is 16 amino acids. CDR3 sequence (DNA): TGTGCCTGGAGTGGCGGGAAGGGGTTGGGCACAGATACGCAGTATTTT. Translation: CAWSGGKGLGTDTQYF.

The rearrangement joins TRBV9 to TRBJ1-5, with D uncertain. Per germline, CDR1 SGDLS and CDR2 YYNGEE. The ends were cut back, 1 base at V and 9 bases at J, with 11 bases in the middle. This CDR3 region has 13 residues. The CDR3 DNA follows: TGTGCCAGCAGCGTACGCCCCGCAGGGCCCCAGCATTTT. It codes for CASSVRPAGPQHF.

The rearrangement uses TRBV19 and TRBJ1-2; D gene ambiguous. The germline gives CDR1 LNHDA, CDR2 SQIVND (reference sequence). This CDR3 is built from 13 residues. V dropped 3 bases and J dropped 0 bases, with 5 bases sitting between them. This CDR3 reads CASSIGANYGYTF. In DNA, the CDR3 is TGTGCCAGTAGTATCGGAGCTAACTATGGCTACACCTTC.

As for this clone: A junction boundary mismatches the germline segment, possibly from a read error. The chain recombines TRBV23-1 with TRBJ2-7; a weak D match, TRBD2 (5 bases). TRBV23-1 is an ORF; its function is uncertain. The CDR3 contains 13 residues. For the CDR3, the DNA is TGCGCCAGTAGTCGCTTCGGCGGTGGGCGGGAGTACTTC. Amino acids: CASSRFGGGREYF.

The V call is TRBV7-9, the J call TRBJ1-3; TRBD1 might be the D (6 bases). V lost 4 bases and J 1 base, leaving 8 bases between the germline ends. This CDR3 spans 14 amino acids. CDR1 is SEHNR and CDR2 is FQNEAQ in the germline V gene (reference sequence). CDR3 in DNA: TGTGCCAGCAGCTCCAGGGGATCTGGAAACACCATATATTTT. Translating it yields CASSSRGSGNTIYF.

This clone was detected once. The chain combines TRBV11-1 with TRBJ2-7, with D hard to call. V was shortened by 1 base and J by 3 bases, with 10 bases between the two germline ends. The CDR3 spans 14 residues. Germline values: CDR1 SGHAT, CDR2 FQDESV (reference sequence). In DNA form, the CDR3 reads TGTGCCAGCAGCTTAGGGGCAGGCTACTACGAGCAGTACTTC. Translating gives CASSLGAGYYEQYF.

The chain combines TRBV5-1 with TRBJ2-2; TRBD1 matches 7 bases. The CDR3 spans 13 residues. The V gene end was trimmed by 7 bases and the J gene end by 6 bases; junction bases not matched to a gene: 6. Germline-derived CDR1 and CDR2 are SGHRS and YFSETQ. The chain's CDR3 is CASGTEVSGELFF. The DNA for the CDR3 is TGCGCCAGCGGGACAGAAGTATCCGGGGAGCTGTTTTTT.

The J gene is TRBJ2-3, the V gene TRBV28; 9 nucleotides agree with TRBD2. CDR3 length: 15 residues. CDR1 and CDR2 (germline): MDHEN, SYDVKM. The ends lost 5 bases at V and 4 bases at J; junction bases unmatched: 7. DNA of the CDR3: TGTGCCAGCAGTCCGCTGGGACTAGCAGCAGATACGCAGTATTTT. Translated: CASSPLGLAADTQYF.

This chain connects TRBV7-6 to TRBJ1-3; TRBD1 aligns across 7 bases. Germline trimming cut 4 bases from V and 7 bases from J; bases unmatched to any gene: 13. Germline V gene lookup returns CDR1 SGHVS and CDR2 FNYEAQ. The CDR3 runs to 16 residues. The CDR3 nucleotides read TGTGCCAGCAGCTCGTTACAGGGGCCCTCGTATAACACCATATATTTT. Translating it yields CASSSLQGPSYNTIYF.

V gene TRBV5-6 combines with J gene TRBJ1-4, with 7 nucleotides matching TRBD1. This CDR3 has 15 amino acids. Germline-derived CDR1 and CDR2 are SGHDT and YYEEEE. The V gene end was trimmed by 2 bases and the J gene end by 5 bases; junction bases not matched to a gene: 6. The CDR3 DNA is TGTGCCAGCAGCTTATACGGACAGGTGAATGAAAAACTGTTTTTT. The encoded protein is CASSLYGQVNEKLFF.

The CDR3 coding sequence is TGTGCCAGCAGTTTATTGCGCGGCACGAACTCCTACGAGCAGTACTTC. Amino acid sequence: CASSLLRGTNSYEQYF. The chain is built from TRBV28 and TRBJ2-7; D remains ambiguous. The germline CDR1 and CDR2 sequences are MDHEN and SYDVKM. The V and J ends lost 1 base and 0 bases respectively, with 13 bases between them. CDR3 size: 16 residues.

This clone was seen a single time. The chain uses TRBV6-1 and TRBJ2-1; D possibly corresponds to TRBD2 (6 bases). This CDR3 contains 17 residues. The germline CDR1 and CDR2 sequences are MNHNS and SASEGT. With 2 bases removed from V and 2 bases from J, the gap between germline ends came to 16 bases. DNA of the CDR3: TGTGCCAGCAGTGAATTTAGGGCGGGACTGACCTACAATGAGCAGTTCTTC. Its translation: CASSEFRAGLTYNEQFF.

V usage is TRBV27 and J usage is TRBJ2-5; 11 bases are shared with TRBD2. Trimming removed 4 bases from V and 3 bases from J; junction bases left unmatched: 13. Germline V CDR1 and CDR2: MNHEY, SMNVEV (reference sequence). This CDR3 region has 18 residues. The chain's CDR3 is CASSCISGTSGSEETQYF. In nucleotides, the CDR3 is TGTGCCAGCAGTTGTATTAGCGGGACTAGCGGCTCCGAAGAGACCCAGTACTTC.